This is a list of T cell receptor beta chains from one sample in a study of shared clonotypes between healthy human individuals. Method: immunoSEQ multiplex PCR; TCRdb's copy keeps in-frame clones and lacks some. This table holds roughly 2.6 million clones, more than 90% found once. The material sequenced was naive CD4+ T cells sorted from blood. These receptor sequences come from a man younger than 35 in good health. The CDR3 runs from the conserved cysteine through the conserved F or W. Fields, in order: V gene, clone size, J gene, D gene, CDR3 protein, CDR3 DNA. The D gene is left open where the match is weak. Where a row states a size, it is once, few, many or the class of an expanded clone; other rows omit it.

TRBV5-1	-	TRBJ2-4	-	CASSPRPNVAKNIQYF	TGCGCCAGCAGCCCACGTCCGAACGTAGCCAAAAACATTCAGTACTTC
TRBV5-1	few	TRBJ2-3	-	CASSFQGTDTQYF	TGCGCCAGCAGCTTCCAGGGGACAGATACGCAGTATTTT
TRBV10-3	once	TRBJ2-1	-	CAISESFPNNEQFF	TGTGCCATCAGTGAGTCGTTCCCCAACAATGAGCAGTTCTTC
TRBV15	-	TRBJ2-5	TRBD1	CATSRDREQTQYF	TGTGCCACCAGCAGGGACAGGGAACAGACCCAGTACTTC
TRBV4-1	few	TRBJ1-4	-	CASSQERGEKLFF	TGCGCCAGCAGCCAAGAAAGGGGTGAAAAACTGTTTTTT
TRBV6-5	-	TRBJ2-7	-	CASSYSGAGGYEQYF	TGTGCCAGCAGTTACTCCGGGGCAGGAGGGTACGAGCAGTACTTC
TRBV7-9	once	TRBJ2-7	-	CAGAGLPSYEQYF	TGTGCCGGTGCCGGCCTTCCTTCCTACGAGCAGTACTTC
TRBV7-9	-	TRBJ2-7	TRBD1	CASSRQGAAEQYF	TGTGCCAGCAGCCGACAGGGTGCCGCCGAGCAGTACTTC
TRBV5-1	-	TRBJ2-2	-	CASTQLGATGELFF	TGCGCCAGCACCCAGTTAGGGGCCACCGGGGAGCTGTTTTTT
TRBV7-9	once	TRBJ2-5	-	CASSPGGRETQYF	TGTGCCAGCAGCCCAGGGGGGCGAGAGACCCAGTACTTC
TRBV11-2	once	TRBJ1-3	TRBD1	CASSFTGGKASGNTIYF	TGTGCCAGCAGCTTCACAGGGGGGAAGGCTAGTGGAAACACCATATATTTT
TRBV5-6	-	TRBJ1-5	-	CASSLLDRAPNQPQHF	TGTGCCAGCAGCCTTTTGGACAGAGCGCCGAATCAGCCCCAGCATTTT
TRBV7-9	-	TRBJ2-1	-	CASSLETPAGIKEVGQFF	TGTGCCAGCAGCTTAGAAACCCCGGCGGGGATCAAAGAGGTCGGGCAGTTCTTC
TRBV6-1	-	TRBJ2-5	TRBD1	CASNRQGTETQYF	TGTGCCAGCAACAGACAGGGAACCGAGACCCAGTACTTC
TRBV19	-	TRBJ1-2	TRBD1	CASSISGTGGGSKGYTF	TGTGCCAGTAGTATCTCCGGGACAGGGGGCGGCTCAAAGGGCTACACCTTC
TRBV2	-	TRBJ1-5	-	CASSPDTDQPQHF	TGTGCCAGCAGCCCCGATACGGATCAGCCCCAGCATTTT
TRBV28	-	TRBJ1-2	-	CASSSPGGGKARGYTF	TGTGCCAGCAGTTCCCCGGGGGGGGGAAAGGCACGTGGCTACACCTTC
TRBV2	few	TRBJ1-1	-	CASSSQGTTEAFF	TGTGCCAGCAGTTCCCAGGGGACCACTGAAGCTTTCTTT
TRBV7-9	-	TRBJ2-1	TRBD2	CASSPLAASYNEQFF	TGTGCCAGCAGCCCGCTAGCGGCAAGCTACAATGAGCAGTTCTTC
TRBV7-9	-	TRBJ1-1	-	CASSSGSGAFF	TGTGCCAGCAGCTCAGGGAGTGGGGCTTTCTTT
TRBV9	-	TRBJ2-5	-	CASSQQGSGETQYF	TGTGCCAGCAGCCAACAGGGATCTGGGGAGACCCAGTACTTC
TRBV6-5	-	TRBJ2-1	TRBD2	CASSRGTSVRDEQFF	TGTGCCAGCAGCCGGGGGACTAGCGTCAGGGATGAGCAGTTCTTC
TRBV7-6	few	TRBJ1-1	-	CASSPPNTEAFF	TGTGCCAGCAGCCCGCCGAACACTGAAGCTTTCTTT
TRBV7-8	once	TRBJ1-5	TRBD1	CASSAGQGHQPQHF	TGTGCCAGCAGCGCGGGACAGGGGCATCAGCCCCAGCATTTT
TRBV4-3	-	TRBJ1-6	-	CASSQDGAGLGSPLHF	TGCGCCAGCAGCCAAGATGGGGCAGGGCTGGGGTCACCCCTCCACTTT
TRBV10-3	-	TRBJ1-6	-	CAISERQRDSPLHF	TGTGCCATCAGTGAGAGGCAGCGGGATTCACCCCTCCACTTT